Sequencing of this TCR beta chain was carried out in a study of blood T cell repertoires in COVID-19. Study information: T cells, B-cell-depleted T cells, or PBMCs supplied cDNA or gDNA.

Adults between roughly 18 and 100 years of age took part from 20 to 25 US areas. TCRdb's table, derived via immunoSEQ multiplex PCR, lists solely in-frame clones and lacks some. The sample gives hundreds of thousands of clones, 90% of which show up once; 2% to 3% is in the top ten. Per the germline V gene, CDR1 is KGHSH and CDR2 is LQKENI. Deletions cut 2 bases from V and 6 bases from J, with 11 bases between. This CDR3 is 14 amino acids long. This TCR was sampled from a man in his fifties or sixties who had recovered from COVID-19. The sample taken for sequencing was PBMCs or T cells enriched from blood (not recorded which). The chain uses TRBV18 and TRBJ1-5, with D possibly TRBD1 on 5 matching bases. CDR3 bases: TGTGCCAGCTCACCAGGGGACGGGGGTCAGCCCCAGCATTTT. Its protein is CASSPGDGGQPQHF.